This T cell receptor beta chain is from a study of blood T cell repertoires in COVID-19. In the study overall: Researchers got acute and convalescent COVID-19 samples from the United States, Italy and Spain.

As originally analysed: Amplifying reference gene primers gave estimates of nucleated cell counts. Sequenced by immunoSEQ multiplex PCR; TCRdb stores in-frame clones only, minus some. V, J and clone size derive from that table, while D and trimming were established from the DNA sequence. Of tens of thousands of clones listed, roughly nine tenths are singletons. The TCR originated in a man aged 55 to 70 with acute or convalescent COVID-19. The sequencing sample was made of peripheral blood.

The CDR3 spells CASSMREAETQYF. The DNA for the CDR3 is TGTGCCAGCAGCATGAGGGAGGCGGAGACCCAGTACTTC. The chain is built from TRBV7-2 and TRBJ2-5; the D gene is possibly TRBD2 (6 bases). Germline assignment: CDR1 SGHTA and CDR2 FQGNSA. V was pared by 5 bases and J by 5 bases, with 12 bases between. The CDR3 has 13 residues.